The 14 T cell receptor beta chains in this list originate from one sample, sequenced in a study of blood T cell repertoires in COVID-19. TCRdb's table, derived via immunoSEQ multiplex PCR, lists solely in-frame clones and lacks some. This sample has approximately 140,000 clones, with roughly 76% found just once. Material for sequencing was peripheral blood. These receptors originate from a human donor with acute or convalescent COVID-19. The donor label of this sample is uncertain.

The V gene is TRBV6-5, the J gene TRBJ1-5, with D unclear. Trimming removed 8 bases from V and 7 bases from J, with 18 bases in between. Germline CDR1 and CDR2: MNHEY and SVGAGI. The CDR3 is 14 residues long. CDR3 DNA sequence: TGTGCCAGCTTTAGGACGGGGAGTGAACAGCCCCAGCATTTT. Amino acids: CASFRTGSEQPQHF.

The count of this clone is one. The chain links TRBV5-1 to TRBJ2-1, with 9 bases aligning to TRBD1. This CDR3 region has 12 residues. CDR1 is SGHRS and CDR2 is YFSETQ in the germline V gene. J was trimmed by 15 bases and V by 0 bases; bases with no gene match: 4. This CDR3 reads CASSLASGQGFF. The DNA for the CDR3 is TGCGCCAGCAGCTTGGCTTCGGGACAGGGGTTCTTC. The variable domain in full, with the rest retrieved from reference TRBV5-1 and TRBJ2-1, is KAGVTQTPRYLIKTRGQQVTLSCSPISGHRSVSWYQQTPGQGLQFLFEYFSETQRNKGNFPGRFSGRQFSNSRSEMNVSTLELGDSALYLCASSLASGQGFFGPGTRLTVL.

This chain uses TRBV24-1 with TRBJ2-7; 9 nucleotides match TRBD1. The junction had 2 bases not matched to a gene; V was cut back by 2 bases and J by 4 bases. The CDR3 loop spans 14 amino acids. Germline CDR1 reads KGHDR; CDR2 reads SFDVKD. CDR3 sequence reads: CATSDSGQGYEQYF. In nucleotides, the CDR3 is TGTGCCACCAGTGATTCCGGACAGGGGTACGAGCAGTACTTC.

The chain is built from TRBV20-1 and TRBJ1-2; 8 bases map to TRBD1. This CDR3 has 14 amino acids. The germline gives CDR1 DFQATT, CDR2 SNEGSKA (reference sequence). Losses at the gene ends were 3 bases for V and 1 base for J; bases not matched to a gene: 4. CDR3 sequence: CSASRQGINYGYTF. As DNA, the CDR3 is TGCAGTGCTAGTCGACAGGGGATTAACTATGGCTACACCTTC.

The chain combines TRBV3-1 (or the pseudogene TRBV3-2) with TRBJ1-2, with 8 bases identical to TRBD1. The V segment lost 4 bases and the J segment 0 bases; nucleotides outside the gene matches: 10. The CDR3 covers 17 residues. Germline assignment: CDR1 LGHDT and CDR2 YNNKEL (reference sequence). CDR3 loop: CASSRLGQAEANYGYTF. In DNA, the CDR3 is TGTGCCAGCAGCCGACTGGGACAGGCCGAAGCTAACTATGGCTACACCTTC.

The chain has TRBV5-5 and TRBJ1-5; D is uncertain. CDR3 length: 14 amino acids. The V end was cut by 0 bases, the J end by 2 bases, with 6 bases between. From germline, CDR1 is SGHKS and CDR2 YYEKEE (reference sequence). This CDR3 is CASSLERGNQPQHF. The DNA for the CDR3 is TGTGCCAGCAGCTTGGAAAGAGGCAATCAGCCCCAGCATTTT.

Regarding this clone: The same CDR3 also results from other DNA sequences found in this sample. This chain's CDR3 is CASSPPGNTEAFF. CDR3 coding DNA: TGCGCCAGCAGCCCCCCCGGTAACACTGAAGCTTTCTTT. The V and J genes are TRBV4-1 and TRBJ1-1; D unresolved. Trimming removed 4 bases at V and 2 bases at J, with 8 bases between. Germline V gene sequence: CDR1 MGHRA, CDR2 YSYEKL. The CDR3 contains 13 residues.

The rearrangement links TRBV9 to TRBJ1-2; D possibly corresponds to TRBD1 (6 bases). The germline V and J ends were trimmed by 2 bases and 6 bases, with 14 bases remaining between them. Germline CDR1 reads SGDLS; CDR2 reads YYNGEE. This CDR3 spans 14 amino acids. The CDR3 region is CASSVTGEPHGYTF. CDR3 nucleotides: TGTGCCAGCAGCGTGACAGGTGAACCCCATGGCTACACCTTC.

This chain uses TRBV21-1 with TRBJ1-6; TRBD1 was called by the table and not checked on the DNA. TRBV21-1 is a pseudogene. The CDR3 consists of 12 residues. In nucleotides, the CDR3 is TGTGCCAGCAGCAAAGTAAGGGGATCCCTCCACTTT. It encodes CASSKVRGSLHF.

The chain couples TRBV6-4 to TRBJ2-2, with 10 bases fitting TRBD1. Trimming cost V 8 bases and J 5 bases; bases outside gene matches: 5. The germline V gene encodes CDR1 MRHNA and CDR2 SNTAGT. This CDR3 is 14 amino acids long. The CDR3 region has the DNA TGTGCCAGCCGATGGACAGGGGGGACCGGGGAGCTGTTTTTT. Its protein is CASRWTGGTGELFF.

This sequence joins TRBV9 and TRBJ2-3, with D perhaps matching TRBD2 (6 bases). CDR1 is SGDLS, CDR2 YYNGEE, per germline. The CDR3 is 16 residues long. Trimming cost V 0 bases and J 2 bases, with 13 bases left between them. DNA for the CDR3: TGTGCCAGCAGCGTAGGGGGACTTTTAGACACAGATACGCAGTATTTT. Translation: CASSVGGLLDTDTQYF.

This clone came up once. This rearrangement joins TRBV7-2 to TRBJ2-5, with 11 nucleotides matching TRBD1. Germline V gives CDR1 SGHTA, CDR2 FQGNSA. Losses at the gene ends were 5 bases for V and 1 base for J; bases not matched to a gene: 6. The CDR3 runs to 16 residues. CDR3 region: CASSRTGTGGQETQYF. The CDR3 DNA reads TGTGCCAGCAGCCGGACCGGGACAGGGGGCCAAGAGACCCAGTACTTC. The full variable domain, rest sourced from reference TRBV7-2 and TRBJ2-5, is GAGVSQSPSNKVTEKGKDVELRCDPISGHTALYWYRQSLGQGLEFLIYFQGNSAPDKSGLPSDRFSAERTGGSVSTLTIQRTQQEDSAVYLCASSRTGTGGQETQYFGPGTRLLVL.

This clone was seen ten or more times. Other DNA sequences from this sample encode an identical CDR3 as well. The V gene is TRBV25-1, the J gene TRBJ1-1; D remains ambiguous. With 6 bases removed from V and 3 bases from J, the gap between germline ends came to 5 bases. The CDR3 length is 11 residues. Germline V lookup: CDR1 MGHDK, CDR2 SYGVNS. The CDR3 spells CASREDTEAFF. The CDR3 nucleotides are TGTGCCAGCAGAGAGGACACTGAAGCTTTCTTT.

The CDR3 is CASSLNAGPFF. For the CDR3, the DNA is TGTGCCAGCAGCTTAAACGCCGGTCCTTTCTTT. This sequence joins TRBV7-9 and TRBJ1-1; no firm D call. The CDR3 has 11 amino acids. The germline V gene has CDR1 SEHNR and CDR2 FQNEAQ (reference sequence). Trimming took off 2 bases at V and 12 bases at J, with 10 bases between the two ends.